The clone carrying this T cell receptor beta chain was observed a few times. The antigen is undetermined. The data are from a study of CD8 T cells in ankylosing spondylitis. The study's findings and limits: Disease-linked clones were reportedly significantly enriched in matched ankylosing spondylitis synovial fluid. Typical of ankylosing spondylitis blood, it appeared, was a TCR beta motif of eight highly homologous variants. Disease-linked clones, CD8+, were relatively rare in peripheral blood.

CDR1 and CDR2 from the germline V gene are SGHRS and YFSETQ. V dropped 4 bases and J dropped 7; count of bases not matched to a gene: 2. The CDR3 extends over 12 amino acids. The TCR beta libraries were generated through quantitative 5'-RACE incorporating molecular barcodes. TCRdb called the 5' RACE reads again in MiXCR, with one record for every CDR3 protein. Altogether just over 150,000 distinct CDR3 sequences are present, 15% to 20% being singletons, with the ten largest covering over 7%. The TCR originated in a male donor with ankylosing spondylitis or in good health (not recorded which). V is TRBV5-1 and J is TRBJ2-3, with TRBD2 matching 8 bases. The material sequenced was blood, either unsorted or a sorted T cell fraction (not recorded which). The CDR3 sequence is CASSPGGYTQYF. In DNA form, the CDR3 reads TGCGCCAGCAGCCCGGGGGGGTATACGCAGTATTTT.